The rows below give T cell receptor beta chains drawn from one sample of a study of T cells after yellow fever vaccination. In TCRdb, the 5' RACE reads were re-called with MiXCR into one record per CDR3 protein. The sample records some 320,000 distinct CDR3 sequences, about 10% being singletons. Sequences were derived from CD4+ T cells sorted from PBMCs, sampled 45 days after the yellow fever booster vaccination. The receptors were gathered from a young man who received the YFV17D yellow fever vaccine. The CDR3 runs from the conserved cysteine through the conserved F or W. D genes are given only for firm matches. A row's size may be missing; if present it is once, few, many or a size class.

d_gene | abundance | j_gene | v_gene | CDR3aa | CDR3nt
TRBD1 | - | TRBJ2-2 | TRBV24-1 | CATSESGQASNTGELFF | TGTGCCACCAGTGAATCGGGACAGGCCTCGAACACCGGGGAGCTGTTTTTT
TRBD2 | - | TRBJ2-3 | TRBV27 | CASSKSGTSGVTQYF | TGTGCCAGCAGTAAATCCGGGACTAGCGGGGTAACACAGTATTTT
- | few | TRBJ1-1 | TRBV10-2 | CASSQEPVTEAFF | TGCGCCAGCAGCCAGGAACCTGTCACTGAAGCTTTCTTT
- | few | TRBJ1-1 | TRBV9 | CASSVNGAYTEAFF | TGTGCCAGCAGCGTCAACGGGGCGTACACTGAAGCTTTCTTT
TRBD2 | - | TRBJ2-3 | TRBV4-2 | CASSQRGAGDDTQYF | TGTGCCAGCAGCCAGCGGGGGGCAGGCGACGATACGCAGTATTTT
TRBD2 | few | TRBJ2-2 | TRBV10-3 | CALRGETTGELFF | TGTGCCCTCCGGGGGGAAACCACCGGGGAGCTGTTTTTT
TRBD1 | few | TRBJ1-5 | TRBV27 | CASSFAGGYNQPQHF | TGTGCCAGCAGTTTTGCAGGGGGGTATAATCAGCCCCAGCATTTT
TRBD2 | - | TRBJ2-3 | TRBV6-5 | CASSRTFSLRGAEDTQYF | TGTGCCAGCAGCCGTACCTTTAGCTTGCGGGGGGCTGAAGATACGCAGTATTTT
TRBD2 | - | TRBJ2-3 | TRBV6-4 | CASSKGLAGGRPQYF | TGTGCCAGCAGCAAAGGACTAGCGGGGGGGAGGCCGCAGTATTTT
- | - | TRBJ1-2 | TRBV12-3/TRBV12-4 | CASSRQFGYGYTF | TGTGCCAGCAGCCGTCAGTTCGGCTATGGCTACACCTTC
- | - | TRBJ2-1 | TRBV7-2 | CASRPAGAVNEQFF | TGTGCCAGCAGACCGGCGGGGGCCGTCAATGAGCAGTTCTTC
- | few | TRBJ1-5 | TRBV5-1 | CASSPTTDQPQHF | TGCGCCAGCAGCCCAACGACAGACCAGCCCCAGCATTTT
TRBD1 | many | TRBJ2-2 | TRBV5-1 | CASSSGGTGHTGELFF | TGCGCCAGCAGCTCTGGGGGGACAGGACACACCGGGGAGCTGTTTTTT
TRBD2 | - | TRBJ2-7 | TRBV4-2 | CASSRGGGDHYEQYF | TGTGCCAGCAGTCGGGGCGGGGGGGATCATTACGAGCAGTACTTC
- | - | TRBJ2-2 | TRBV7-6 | CASSLSGGKNAGELFF | TGTGCCAGCAGCTTAAGTGGGGGAAAAAATGCCGGGGAGCTGTTTTTT
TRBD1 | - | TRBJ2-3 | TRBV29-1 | CSVELGQGVKGTDTQYF | TGCAGCGTTGAATTGGGTCAGGGGGTCAAGGGCACAGATACGCAGTATTTT
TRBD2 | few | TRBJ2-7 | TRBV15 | CATSNLAGGPEQYF | TGTGCCACCAGCAATCTAGCGGGGGGTCCCGAGCAGTACTTC
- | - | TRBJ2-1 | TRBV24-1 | CATSVPGGHEQFF | TGTGCCACCAGTGTCCCGGGGGGCCATGAGCAGTTCTTC
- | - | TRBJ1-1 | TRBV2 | CASREIRTEAFF | TGTGCCAGCAGAGAGATCAGGACTGAAGCTTTCTTT